This T cell receptor (beta chain) was recovered during a study of cytomegalovirus exposure and HLA in healthy donors. The overall study: HLA-typed donors contributed some 83 million unique TCRs, which were held in an early data release. General study points: Accounts indicate the classifier identified cytomegalovirus status with strong specificity and sensitivity. Among the sequence variants, a highly shared cluster was likely an artifact of sequencing.

CDR3 length: 17 residues. Vbeta (60) and Jbeta (13) primers were used in the PCR. The data were produced by immunoSEQ multiplex PCR, yet TCRdb's version contains in-frame clones alone and is incomplete. Altogether 110,000 or so clones are present, 70% to 85% being singletons, with the ten largest covering roughly 2.5%. With regard to this clone: Its cognate antigen is unknown.

The receptor was derived from a woman aged 18-35 years in good health and CMV-seronegative. Material for sequencing was PBMCs. The chain uses TRBV21-1 and TRBJ2-1; the table's D gene call, TRBD2, was not cross checked with the DNA. TRBV21-1 is marked as a pseudogene. CDR3 in DNA: TGTGCCAGCAGCCCCCGACTAGCGGGGGGGCCTATGCATGAGCAGTTCTTC. As protein: CASSPRLAGGPMHEQFF.